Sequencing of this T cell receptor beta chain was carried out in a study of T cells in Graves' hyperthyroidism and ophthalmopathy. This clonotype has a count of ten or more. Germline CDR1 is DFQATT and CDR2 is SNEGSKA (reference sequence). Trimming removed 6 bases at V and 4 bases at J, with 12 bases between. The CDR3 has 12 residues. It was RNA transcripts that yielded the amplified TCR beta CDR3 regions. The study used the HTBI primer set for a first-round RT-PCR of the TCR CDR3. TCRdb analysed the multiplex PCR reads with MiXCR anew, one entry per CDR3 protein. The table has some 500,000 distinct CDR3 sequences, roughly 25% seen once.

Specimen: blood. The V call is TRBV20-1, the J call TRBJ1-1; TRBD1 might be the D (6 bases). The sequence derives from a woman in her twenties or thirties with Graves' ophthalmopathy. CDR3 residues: CSAPGVRTEAFF. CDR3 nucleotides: TGCAGTGCGCCAGGGGTTCGCACTGAAGCTTTCTTT.